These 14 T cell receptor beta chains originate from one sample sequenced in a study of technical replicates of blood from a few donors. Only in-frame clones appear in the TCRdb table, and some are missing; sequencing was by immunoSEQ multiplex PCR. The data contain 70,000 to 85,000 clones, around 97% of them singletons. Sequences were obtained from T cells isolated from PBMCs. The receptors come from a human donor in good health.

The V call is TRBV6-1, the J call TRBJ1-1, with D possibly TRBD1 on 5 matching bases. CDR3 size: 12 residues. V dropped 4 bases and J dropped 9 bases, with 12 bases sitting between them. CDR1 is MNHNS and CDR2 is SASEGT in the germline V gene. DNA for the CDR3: TGTGCCAGCAGTGCGACAGAGATTAAAGCTTTCTTT. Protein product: CASSATEIKAFF.

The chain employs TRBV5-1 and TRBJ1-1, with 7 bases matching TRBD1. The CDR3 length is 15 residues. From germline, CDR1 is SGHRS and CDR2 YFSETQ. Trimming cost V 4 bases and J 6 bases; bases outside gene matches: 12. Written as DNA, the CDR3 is TGCGCCAGCAGCCCTGGAGGGGGCAGAGTGGCTGAAGCTTTCTTT. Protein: CASSPGGGRVAEAFF.

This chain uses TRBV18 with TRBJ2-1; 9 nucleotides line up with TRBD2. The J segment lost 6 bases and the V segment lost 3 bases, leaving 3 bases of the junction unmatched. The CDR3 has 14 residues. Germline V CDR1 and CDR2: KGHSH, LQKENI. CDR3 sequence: CASSPPSGANEQFF. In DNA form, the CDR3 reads TGTGCCAGCTCACCGCCTAGCGGGGCCAATGAGCAGTTCTTC. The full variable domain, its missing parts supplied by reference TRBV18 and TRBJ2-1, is NAGVMQNPRHLVRRRGQEARLRCSPMKGHSHVYWYRQLPEEGLKFMVYLQKENIIDESGMPKERFSAEFPKEGPSILRIQQVVRGDSAAYFCASSPPSGANEQFFGPGTRLTVL.

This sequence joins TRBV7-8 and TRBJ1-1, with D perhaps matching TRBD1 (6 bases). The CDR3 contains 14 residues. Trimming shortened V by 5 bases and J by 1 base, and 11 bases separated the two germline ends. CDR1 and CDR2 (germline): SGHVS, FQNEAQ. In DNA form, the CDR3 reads TGTGCCAGCAGCCGAACGGACAGGAACACTGAAGCTTTCTTT. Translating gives CASSRTDRNTEAFF.

CDR3: CASSVEGAVYEQYF. CDR3 DNA: TGTGCCAGCAGCGTGGAGGGGGCCGTTTACGAGCAGTACTTC. This chain connects TRBV6-6 to TRBJ2-7, with D tentatively TRBD1 (7 bases). V lost 6 bases and J lost 4, with 16 bases in between. Looked up from germline, CDR1 is MNHNY and CDR2 is SVGAGI (reference sequence). The CDR3 is 14 residues long.

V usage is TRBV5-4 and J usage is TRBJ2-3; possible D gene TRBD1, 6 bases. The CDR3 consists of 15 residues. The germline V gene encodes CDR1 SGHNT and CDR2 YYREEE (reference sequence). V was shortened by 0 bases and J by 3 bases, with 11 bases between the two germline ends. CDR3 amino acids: CASSLEGGGTDTQYF. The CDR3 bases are TGTGCCAGCAGCTTGGAAGGGGGTGGAACAGATACGCAGTATTTT.

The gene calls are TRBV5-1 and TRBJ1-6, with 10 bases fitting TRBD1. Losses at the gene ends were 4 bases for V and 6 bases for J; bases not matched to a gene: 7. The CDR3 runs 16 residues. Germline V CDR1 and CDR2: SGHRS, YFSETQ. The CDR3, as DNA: TGCGCCAGCAGCCCGGGACAGGGGATTGGTAATTCACCCCTCCACTTT. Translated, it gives CASSPGQGIGNSPLHF. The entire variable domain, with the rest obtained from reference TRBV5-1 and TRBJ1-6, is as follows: KAGVTQTPRYLIKTRGQQVTLSCSPISGHRSVSWYQQTPGQGLQFLFEYFSETQRNKGNFPGRFSGRQFSNSRSEMNVSTLELGDSALYLCASSPGQGIGNSPLHFGNGTRLTVT.

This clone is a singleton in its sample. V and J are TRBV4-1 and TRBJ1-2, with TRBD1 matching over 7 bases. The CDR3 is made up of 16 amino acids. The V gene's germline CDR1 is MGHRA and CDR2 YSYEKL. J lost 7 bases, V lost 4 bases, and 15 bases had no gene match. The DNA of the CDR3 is TGCGCCAGCAGCCCCCAAACGACAGGGAGGACAATTGGCTACACCTTC. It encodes CASSPQTTGRTIGYTF.

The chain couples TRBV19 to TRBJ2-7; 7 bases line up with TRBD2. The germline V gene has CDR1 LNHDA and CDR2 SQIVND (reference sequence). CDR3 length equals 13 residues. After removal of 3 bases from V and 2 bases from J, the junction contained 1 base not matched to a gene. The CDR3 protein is CASSIGTTYEQYF. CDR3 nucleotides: TGTGCCAGTAGTATCGGGACTACCTACGAGCAGTACTTC.

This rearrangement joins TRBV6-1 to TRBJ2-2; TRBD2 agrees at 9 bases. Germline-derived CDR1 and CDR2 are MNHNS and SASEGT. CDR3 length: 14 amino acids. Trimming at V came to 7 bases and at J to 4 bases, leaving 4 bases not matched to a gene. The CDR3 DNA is TGTGCCAGCAAGGGGCGGGGGGGCACCGGGGAGCTGTTTTTT. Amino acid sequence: CASKGRGGTGELFF.

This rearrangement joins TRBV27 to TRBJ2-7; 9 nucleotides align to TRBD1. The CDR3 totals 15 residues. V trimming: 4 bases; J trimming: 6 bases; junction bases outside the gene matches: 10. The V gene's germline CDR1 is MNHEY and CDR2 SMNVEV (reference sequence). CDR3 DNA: TGTGCCAGCAGTTCCCGACAGGGGGTGATGCGCGAGCAGTACTTC. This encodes CASSSRQGVMREQYF.

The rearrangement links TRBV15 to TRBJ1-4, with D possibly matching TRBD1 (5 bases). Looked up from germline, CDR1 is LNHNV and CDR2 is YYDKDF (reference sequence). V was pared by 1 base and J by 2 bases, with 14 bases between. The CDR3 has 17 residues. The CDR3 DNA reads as TGTGCCACCAGCAGAGCCCCATACCGACAGACTAATGAAAAACTGTTTTTT. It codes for CATSRAPYRQTNEKLFF.

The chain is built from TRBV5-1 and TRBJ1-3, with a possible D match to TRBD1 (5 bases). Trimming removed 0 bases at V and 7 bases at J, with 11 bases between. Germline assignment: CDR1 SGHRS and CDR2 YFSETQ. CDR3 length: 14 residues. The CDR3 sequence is CASSLEGRANTIYF. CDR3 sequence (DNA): TGCGCCAGCAGCTTGGAGGGCAGGGCCAACACCATATATTTT.

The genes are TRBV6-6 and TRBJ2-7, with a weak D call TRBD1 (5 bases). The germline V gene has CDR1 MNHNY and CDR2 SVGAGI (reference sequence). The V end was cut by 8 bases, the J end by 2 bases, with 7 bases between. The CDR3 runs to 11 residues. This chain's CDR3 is CASATAYEQYF. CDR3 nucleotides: TGTGCCAGCGCGACAGCCTACGAGCAGTACTTC.